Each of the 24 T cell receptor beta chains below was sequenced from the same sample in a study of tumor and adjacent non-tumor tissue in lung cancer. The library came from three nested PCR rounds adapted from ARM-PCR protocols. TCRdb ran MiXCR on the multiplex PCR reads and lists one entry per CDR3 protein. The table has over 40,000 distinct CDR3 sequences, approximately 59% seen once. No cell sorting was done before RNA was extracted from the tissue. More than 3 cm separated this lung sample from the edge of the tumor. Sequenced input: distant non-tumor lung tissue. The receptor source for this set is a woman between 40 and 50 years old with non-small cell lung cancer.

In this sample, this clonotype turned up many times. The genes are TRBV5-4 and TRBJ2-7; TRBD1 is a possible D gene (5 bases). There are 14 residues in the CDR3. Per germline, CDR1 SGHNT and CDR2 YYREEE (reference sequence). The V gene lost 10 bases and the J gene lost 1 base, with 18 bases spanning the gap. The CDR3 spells CACKTDILSYEQYF. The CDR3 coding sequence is TGTGCCTGCAAGACAGACATACTATCCTACGAGCAGTACTTC.

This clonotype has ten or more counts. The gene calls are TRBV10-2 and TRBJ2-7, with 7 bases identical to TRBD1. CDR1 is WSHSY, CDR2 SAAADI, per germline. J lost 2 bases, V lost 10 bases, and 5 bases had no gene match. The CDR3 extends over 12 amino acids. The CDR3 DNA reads TGCGCCACCACCGACAGGGCCTACGAGCAGTACTTC. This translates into CATTDRAYEQYF.

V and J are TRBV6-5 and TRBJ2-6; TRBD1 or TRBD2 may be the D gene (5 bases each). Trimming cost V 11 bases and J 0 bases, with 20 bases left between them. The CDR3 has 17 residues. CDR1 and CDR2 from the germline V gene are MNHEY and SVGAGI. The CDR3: CAGNLTGPFSGANVLTF. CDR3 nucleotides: TGTGCCGGCAACCTGACGGGACCGTTCTCTGGGGCCAACGTCCTGACTTTC.

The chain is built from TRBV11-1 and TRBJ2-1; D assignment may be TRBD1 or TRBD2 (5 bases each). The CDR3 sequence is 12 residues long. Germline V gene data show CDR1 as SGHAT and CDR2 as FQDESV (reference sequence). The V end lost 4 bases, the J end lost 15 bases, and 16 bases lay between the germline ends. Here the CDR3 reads CASSYLFGARFF. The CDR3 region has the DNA TGTGCCAGCAGCTACCTTTTCGGGGCCCGGTTCTTC.

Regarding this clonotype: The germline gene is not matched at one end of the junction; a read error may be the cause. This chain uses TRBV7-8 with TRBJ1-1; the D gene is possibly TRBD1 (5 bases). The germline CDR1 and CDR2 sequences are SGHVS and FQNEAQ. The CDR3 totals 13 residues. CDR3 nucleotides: TGTGCCAACAGCTGTGGACAAGGGACTGAAGCTTTCTTT. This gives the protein CANSCGQGTEAFF.

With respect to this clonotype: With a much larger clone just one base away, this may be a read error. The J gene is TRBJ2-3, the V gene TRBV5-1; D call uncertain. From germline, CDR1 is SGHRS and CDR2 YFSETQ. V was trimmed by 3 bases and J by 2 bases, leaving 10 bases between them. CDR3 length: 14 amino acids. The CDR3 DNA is TGCGCCAGCAGCTGCGCCGCGGACACAGATACGCAGTATTTT. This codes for CASSCAADTDTQYF. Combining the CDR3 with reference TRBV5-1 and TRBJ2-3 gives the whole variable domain KAGVTQTPRYLIKTRGQQVTLSCSPISGHRSVSWYQQTPGQGLQFLFEYFSETQRNKGNFPGRFSGRQFSNSRSEMNVSTLELGDSALYLCASSCAADTDTQYFGPGTRLTVL.

Here the CDR3 DNA reads TGTGCCAGCAGTCTTCAACTGAGCTGGAACATTCAGTACTTC. Its protein is CASSLQLSWNIQYF. V gene TRBV12-3 or TRBV12-4 combines with J gene TRBJ2-4; D not resolved. Between the trimmed V and J ends, which lost 5 bases and 7 bases, there was a span of 15 bases. The CDR3 consists of 14 residues.

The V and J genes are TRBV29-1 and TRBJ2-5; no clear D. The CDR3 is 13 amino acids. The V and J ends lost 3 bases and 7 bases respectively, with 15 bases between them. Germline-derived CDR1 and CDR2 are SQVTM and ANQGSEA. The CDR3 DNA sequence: TGCAGCGTTGAGTCCCGACGGAAAGGGACCCAGTACTTC. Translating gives CSVESRRKGTQYF.

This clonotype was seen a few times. CDR3 sequence reads: CASSLTGDNSPLHF. The DNA of the CDR3 is TGTGCCAGCAGCTTAACGGGGGATAATTCACCCCTCCACTTT. The gene calls are TRBV7-9 and TRBJ1-6, with D maybe TRBD1 (5 bases). The CDR3 contains 14 residues. The V gene's germline CDR1 is SEHNR and CDR2 FQNEAQ (reference sequence). With 2 bases removed from V and 5 bases from J, the gap between germline ends came to 7 bases.

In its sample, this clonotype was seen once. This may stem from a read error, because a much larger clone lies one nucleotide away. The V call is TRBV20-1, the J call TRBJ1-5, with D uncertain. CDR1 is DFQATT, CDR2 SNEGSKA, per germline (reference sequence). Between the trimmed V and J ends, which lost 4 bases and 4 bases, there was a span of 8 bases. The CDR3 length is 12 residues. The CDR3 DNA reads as TGCAGTGCTATGGGTTATAATCAGCCCCAGCATTTT. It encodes CSAMGYNQPQHF.

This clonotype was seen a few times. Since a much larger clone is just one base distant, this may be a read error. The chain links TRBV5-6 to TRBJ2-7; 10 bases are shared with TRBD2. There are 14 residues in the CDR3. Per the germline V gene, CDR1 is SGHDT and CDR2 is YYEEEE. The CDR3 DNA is TGTGCCAGCAGCTACCTAGCGGGGGCCTACGAGCGGTACTTC. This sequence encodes CASSYLAGAYERYF.

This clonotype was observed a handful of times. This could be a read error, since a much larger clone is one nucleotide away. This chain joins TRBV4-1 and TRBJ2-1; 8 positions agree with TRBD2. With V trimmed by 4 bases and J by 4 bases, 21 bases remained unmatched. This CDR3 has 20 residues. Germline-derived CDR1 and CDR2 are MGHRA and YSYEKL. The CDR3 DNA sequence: TGCGCCAGCAGCCGTACCCCGGGACTAGTGGGGGGGAATGTGTACAATGAGCAGTTCTTC. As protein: CASSRTPGLVGGNVYNEQFF.

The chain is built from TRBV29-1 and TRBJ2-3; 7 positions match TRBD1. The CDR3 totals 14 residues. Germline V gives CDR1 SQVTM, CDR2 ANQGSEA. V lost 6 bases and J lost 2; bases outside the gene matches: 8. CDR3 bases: TGCAGCGTCGCCAGGACAGGAGACACAGATACGCAGTATTTT. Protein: CSVARTGDTDTQYF.

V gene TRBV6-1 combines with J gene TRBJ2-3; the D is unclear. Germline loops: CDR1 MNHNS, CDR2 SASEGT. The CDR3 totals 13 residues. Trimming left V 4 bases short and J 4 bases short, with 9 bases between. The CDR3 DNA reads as TGTGCCAGCAGTGTAGGTATTCCAGATACGCAGTATTTT. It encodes CASSVGIPDTQYF.

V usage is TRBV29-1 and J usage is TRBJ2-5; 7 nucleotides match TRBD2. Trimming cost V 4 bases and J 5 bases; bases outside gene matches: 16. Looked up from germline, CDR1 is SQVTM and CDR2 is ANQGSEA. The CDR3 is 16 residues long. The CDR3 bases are TGCAGCGTTGTCCCAGGACTAGGATTCGGAGGGGAGACCCAGTACTTC. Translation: CSVVPGLGFGGETQYF.

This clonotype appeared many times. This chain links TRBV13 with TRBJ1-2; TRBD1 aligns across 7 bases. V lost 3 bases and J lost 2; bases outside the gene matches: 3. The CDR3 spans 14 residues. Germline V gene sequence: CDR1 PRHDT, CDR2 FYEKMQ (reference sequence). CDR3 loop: CASSFGQDNYGYTF. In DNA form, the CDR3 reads TGTGCCAGCAGCTTTGGACAGGACAACTATGGCTACACCTTC.

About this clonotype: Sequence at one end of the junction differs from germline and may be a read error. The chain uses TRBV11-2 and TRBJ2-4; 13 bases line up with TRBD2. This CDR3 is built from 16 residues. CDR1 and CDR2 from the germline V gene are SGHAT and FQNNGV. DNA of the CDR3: TGTGCCATCAGCCCTCTGACTAGCGGGAGGCACAACAATCAGTACTTC. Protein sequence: CAISPLTSGRHNNQYF.

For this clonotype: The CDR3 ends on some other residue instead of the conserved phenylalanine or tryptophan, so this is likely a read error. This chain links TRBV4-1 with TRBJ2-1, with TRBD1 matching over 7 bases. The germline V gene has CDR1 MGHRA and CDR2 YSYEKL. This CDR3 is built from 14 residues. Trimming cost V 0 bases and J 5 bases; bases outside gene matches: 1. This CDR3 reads CASSQEGGDNEQFI. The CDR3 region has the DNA TGCGCCAGCAGCCAAGAAGGGGGCGACAATGAGCAGTTCATC.

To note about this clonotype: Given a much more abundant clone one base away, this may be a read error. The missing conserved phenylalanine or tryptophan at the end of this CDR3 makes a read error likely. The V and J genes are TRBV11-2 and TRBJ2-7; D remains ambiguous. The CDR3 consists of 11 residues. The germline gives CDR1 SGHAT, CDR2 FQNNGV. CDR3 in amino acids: CACSLAHEQYI. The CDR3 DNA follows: TGTGCCTGCAGCTTAGCCCACGAGCAGTACATC.

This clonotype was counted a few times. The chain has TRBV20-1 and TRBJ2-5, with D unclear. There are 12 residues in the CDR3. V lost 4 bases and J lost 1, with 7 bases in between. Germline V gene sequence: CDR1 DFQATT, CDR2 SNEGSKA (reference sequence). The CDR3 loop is CSATAPQETQYF. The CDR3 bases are TGCAGTGCTACAGCGCCCCAAGAGACCCAGTACTTC.

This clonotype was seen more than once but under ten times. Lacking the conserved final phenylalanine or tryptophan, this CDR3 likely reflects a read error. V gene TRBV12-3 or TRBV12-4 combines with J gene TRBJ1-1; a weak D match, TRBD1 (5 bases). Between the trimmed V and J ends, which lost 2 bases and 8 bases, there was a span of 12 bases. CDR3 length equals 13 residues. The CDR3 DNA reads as TGTGCCAGCAGTTTAAAGGTAGGGGCGGAAGCTTTCCTT. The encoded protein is CASSLKVGAEAFL.

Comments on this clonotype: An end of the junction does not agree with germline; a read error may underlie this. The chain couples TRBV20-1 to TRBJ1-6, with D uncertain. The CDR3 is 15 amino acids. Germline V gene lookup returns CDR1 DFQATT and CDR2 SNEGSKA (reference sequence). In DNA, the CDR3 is TGCAGTGCTAGAGTGGAAGGGTCGATTAATTCACTCCTCCACTTT. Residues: CSARVEGSINSLLHF.

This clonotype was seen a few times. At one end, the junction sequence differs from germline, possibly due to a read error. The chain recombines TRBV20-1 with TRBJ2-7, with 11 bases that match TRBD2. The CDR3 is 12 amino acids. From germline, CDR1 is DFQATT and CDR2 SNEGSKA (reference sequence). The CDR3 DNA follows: TGCAGTCCTAGCGGGGGGCTTCACGAGCAGTACTTC. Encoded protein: CSPSGGLHEQYF.

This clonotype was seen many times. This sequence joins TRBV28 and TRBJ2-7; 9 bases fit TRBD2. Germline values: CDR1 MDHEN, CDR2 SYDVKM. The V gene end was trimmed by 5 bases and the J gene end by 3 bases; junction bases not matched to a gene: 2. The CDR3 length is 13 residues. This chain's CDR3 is CASSDSGSYEQYF. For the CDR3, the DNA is TGTGCCAGCAGTGATAGCGGGAGCTACGAGCAGTACTTC.